This entry is about one TCR beta chain. The antigen is not known. These data originate in a study of cytomegalovirus exposure and HLA in healthy donors. General observations from the study: Presence/absence analyses treated sequencing depth as roughly uniform across donors.

Germline-derived CDR1 and CDR2 are MGHRA and YSYEKL. This CDR3 spans 18 amino acids. V shed 1 base, J shed 0 bases, and the junction held 9 bases outside the gene matches. PCR involved 60 Vbeta and 13 Jbeta primers. Generated by immunoSEQ multiplex PCR, the TCRdb table keeps only in-frame clones and is missing some. The table lists 45,000 to 65,000 clones, roughly 72% of them singletons, with approximately 20% in the top ten. The source is a woman aged 45-65 years in good health and CMV-seropositive. The chain has TRBV4-1 and TRBJ1-3, with 7 bases identical to TRBD1. Sequenced input: PBMCs. The CDR3 DNA reads as TGCGCCAGCAGCCAAGTAGGGGGACAGCCCTACTCTGGAAACACCATATATTTT. As protein: CASSQVGGQPYSGNTIYF.